A selection of T cell receptor beta chains follows, all from one sample in a study of control samples from healthy donors and cancer patients. The method was immunoSEQ multiplex PCR; TCRdb's version includes in-frame clones alone and lacks a portion of them. The repertoire has some 95,000 clones, roughly 92% of them found once; the top ten carry approximately 3%. Sequenced input: blood. All receptors come from a human donor in good health. The donor label of this sample is uncertain. Each CDR3 is given with its conserved first and last residue. D genes are given only for firm matches. Rows give clone size only sometimes, using once, few, many, or a class for an expanded clone.

TRBV6-5,TRBJ1-5,-,TRBD1,14,TGTGCCAGCAAGGAGGGGGCTAGCAATCAGCCCCAGCATTTT,CASKEGASNQPQHF
TRBV5-5,TRBJ1-2,-,TRBD1,13,TGTGCCAGCAGCCCCGGGACAGGGTACGGCTACACCTTC,CASSPGTGYGYTF
TRBV19,TRBJ1-1,-,TRBD1,14,TGTGCCAGTAGCTCCCCCGGGACAGGGGTTGAAGCTTTCTTT,CASSSPGTGVEAFF
TRBV27,TRBJ1-4,-,-,14,TGTGCCAGCAGTTTATCGGGAGGGATTGAAAAACTGTTTTTT,CASSLSGGIEKLFF
TRBV7-9,TRBJ2-5,-,-,14,TGTGCCAGCAGCCCCGGACAGACCCAAGAGACCCAGTACTTC,CASSPGQTQETQYF
TRBV19,TRBJ1-4,-,-,15,TGTGCCAGTAGTATTTACGAAGGGGTTAATGAAAAACTGTTTTTT,CASSIYEGVNEKLFF
TRBV2,TRBJ1-4,-,TRBD1,15,TGTGCCAGCAGTGTCCTGGACAGGGTTGGAGAAAAACTGTTTTTT,CASSVLDRVGEKLFF
TRBV4-2,TRBJ1-1,-,-,16,TGTGCCAGCAGCCAAGGGGTAGGGAGGTCGAACACTGAAGCTTTCTTT,CASSQGVGRSNTEAFF
TRBV6-5,TRBJ1-2,-,-,13,TGTGCCAGCAATACACGGGGTAGCTATGGCTACACCTTC,CASNTRGSYGYTF
TRBV18,TRBJ2-5,-,TRBD2,12,TGTGCCAGCGAAACGGGGGGAGAGACCCAGTACTTC,CASETGGETQYF
TRBV7-2,TRBJ2-2,-,TRBD1,15,TGTGCCAGCAGCTCCCTGACAGGGGGCACCGGGGAGCTGTTTTTT,CASSSLTGGTGELFF
TRBV15,TRBJ1-2,-,TRBD1,15,TGTGCCACCAGCAGAGATAGGGGGCATGGCTATGGCTACACCTTC,CATSRDRGHGYGYTF
TRBV30,TRBJ1-5,-,-,15,TGTGCCTGGAGTGTGGGAGTTTTAGCAAATCAGCCCCAGCATTTT,CAWSVGVLANQPQHF
TRBV4-1,TRBJ2-2,-,-,16,TGCGCCAGCAGCCAAGAGCGGGGACCGGGGACCGGGGAGCTGTTTTTT,CASSQERGPGTGELFF
TRBV30,TRBJ1-5,-,-,13,TGTGCCGCCCACGGGAGCACCAATCAGCCCCAGCATTTT,CAAHGSTNQPQHF
TRBV7-9,TRBJ2-7,few,-,12,TGTGCCAGCAGCCGATCTAGGGATGAGCAGTACTTC,CASSRSRDEQYF
TRBV6-1,TRBJ2-1,-,TRBD2,15,TGTGCCAGCAGTGAGTACGCGGGGGGGGGCAATGAGCAGTTCTTC,CASSEYAGGGNEQFF
TRBV6-5,TRBJ1-4,once,-,14,TGTGCCAGCAGTTCAGGGCAGTTTAATGAAAAACTGTTTTTT,CASSSGQFNEKLFF
TRBV11-2,TRBJ2-1,-,TRBD1,13,TGTGCCAGCAGCCTGACAGGGGACAATGAGCAGTTCTTC,CASSLTGDNEQFF
TRBV3-1/TRBV3-2,TRBJ1-6,-,TRBD1,14,TGTGCCAGCAGCCGGGACAGGGGCCCCTCGCCCCTCCACTTT,CASSRDRGPSPLHF
TRBV12-5,TRBJ2-3,-,-,23,TGTGCTAGTGGTTTCTCAACTGCCGGGACAGCTAGCTTTGGAGCGGGGGGCACAGATACGCAGTATTTT,CASGFSTAGTASFGAGGTDTQYF
TRBV9,TRBJ1-3,-,-,16,TGTGCCAGCACCTTTAATCAGGGTGGATCTGGAAACACCATATATTTT,CASTFNQGGSGNTIYF
TRBV24-1,TRBJ1-5,-,-,15,TGTGCCACCATGCTAGGGGGAGGAAGCAATCAGCCCCAGCATTTT,CATMLGGGSNQPQHF
TRBV15,TRBJ1-6,-,-,14,TGTGCCACCAGCAGACCGAGCTATAATTCACCCCTCCACTTT,CATSRPSYNSPLHF
TRBV2,TRBJ2-3,-,-,11,TGTGCCAGCAGGATTCAATATACGCAGTATTTT,CASRIQYTQYF
TRBV6-5,TRBJ2-2,-,-,14,TGTGCCAGCAGTTACTCGCGTGGTACCGGGGAGCTGTTTTTT,CASSYSRGTGELFF
TRBV7-3,TRBJ1-5,-,TRBD1,14,TGTGCCAGCAGCTTAGCAGGGGGCGGGCAGCCCCAGCATTTT,CASSLAGGGQPQHF
TRBV19,TRBJ2-2,-,-,15,TGTGCCAGTAGAGGAGGGGGCAGAGACACCGGGGAGCTGTTTTTT,CASRGGGRDTGELFF
TRBV12-3/TRBV12-4,TRBJ1-1,-,-,11,TGTGCCAGCAGGGACGTCTCTGAAGCTTTCTTT,CASRDVSEAFF
TRBV5-6,TRBJ1-2,few,-,15,TGTGCCAGCACCCTGGGGGGGGCGATTGAGTATGGCTACACCTTC,CASTLGGAIEYGYTF
TRBV5-1,TRBJ1-1,-,-,18,TGCGCCAGCAGCTTGGCCGTTATGACCAGGGCCGAGAACACTGAAGCTTTCTTT,CASSLAVMTRAENTEAFF
TRBV2,TRBJ1-1,-,-,12,TGTGCCAGCAGAGAAACAGGGCCTGAAGCTTTCTTT,CASRETGPEAFF
TRBV6-2/TRBV6-3,TRBJ2-6,-,TRBD2,19,TGTGCCAGCAGCCGACGACTAGCGGGGGTTTTCTCTGGGGCCAACGTCCTGACTTTC,CASSRRLAGVFSGANVLTF
TRBV5-4,TRBJ1-2,-,-,15,TGTGCCAGCAGCCCCCCAGCTTGGGAAAACTATGGCTACACCTTC,CASSPPAWENYGYTF
TRBV27,TRBJ2-2,-,-,15,TGTGCCAGCAGTTTTAGCGGCTTTAACACCGGGGAGCTGTTTTTT,CASSFSGFNTGELFF
TRBV28,TRBJ2-7,-,-,16,TGTGCCAGCACCGATGGGATCGGGGGCCATATGGGAGAGCAGTACTTC,CASTDGIGGHMGEQYF
TRBV24-1,TRBJ1-5,-,TRBD1,16,TGTGCCACCAGTGACACCGGGACAGTTGGGGGACAGCCCCAGCATTTT,CATSDTGTVGGQPQHF
TRBV24-1,TRBJ2-3,-,TRBD2,16,TGTGCCACCAGTCGGGTAGCGGGGGGGAGCACAGATACGCAGTATTTT,CATSRVAGGSTDTQYF
TRBV28,TRBJ2-7,-,TRBD1,16,TGTGCCAGCAGTCCCTACAGGGGGGCCGTTCGGCGCGAGCAGTACTTC,CASSPYRGAVRREQYF
TRBV27,TRBJ1-5,-,-,15,TGTGCCAGCAGTTTATCGGGACCCAGCAATCAGCCCCAGCATTTT,CASSLSGPSNQPQHF
TRBV5-6,TRBJ2-7,few,-,11,TGTGCCAGCAGCTCGGCCGTCGAGCAGTACTTC,CASSSAVEQYF
TRBV7-2,TRBJ1-5,-,-,15,TGTGCCAGCAGCCCTCGGCAGGGTAGCAATCAGCCCCAGCATTTT,CASSPRQGSNQPQHF
TRBV19,TRBJ1-5,-,TRBD1,18,TGTGCCAGTAGTATCGATCCAGCCCCAGGGGGTGACAATCAGCCCCAGCATTTT,CASSIDPAPGGDNQPQHF
TRBV7-2,TRBJ2-5,-,TRBD2,15,TGTGCCAGCAGCTTCCAGCGGGGGGGTCTGGAGACCCAGTACTTC,CASSFQRGGLETQYF
TRBV7-2,TRBJ2-5,-,TRBD1,14,TGTGCCAGCAGCATGGACAGGGGGCGGGAGACCCAGTACTTC,CASSMDRGRETQYF
TRBV7-2,TRBJ2-2,-,TRBD2,17,TGTGCCAGCAGCTTGAACGGGGGGGCCTGGAGGGCCGGGGAGCTGTTTTTT,CASSLNGGAWRAGELFF
TRBV27,TRBJ2-6,-,-,16,TGTGCCAGCAGTACAGGCTCCATTTCTGGGGCCAACGTCCTGACTTTC,CASSTGSISGANVLTF
TRBV6-5,TRBJ2-7,-,TRBD1,16,TGTGCCAGCAGTTACAAACGAGGGGGCAAGGCCCGCGAGCAGTACTTC,CASSYKRGGKAREQYF
TRBV6-1,TRBJ1-1,-,-,15,TGTGCCAGCAGTGAACCAGCATCCATGAACACTGAAGCTTTCTTT,CASSEPASMNTEAFF
TRBV6-6,TRBJ1-1,-,-,12,TGTGCCAGCGGAACCACAGGAACTGAAGCTTTCTTT,CASGTTGTEAFF
TRBV19,TRBJ1-1,-,TRBD1,14,TGTGCCAGCATGGCCGGGACAGGCCGCCATGAAGCTTTCTTT,CASMAGTGRHEAFF
TRBV18,TRBJ1-4,-,TRBD1,15,TGTGCCAGCTCACCTATTCAGGGGGCCGTTGAAAAACTGTTTTTT,CASSPIQGAVEKLFF
TRBV6-6,TRBJ1-1,-,-,14,TGTGCCAGCAGTTACGGGGCGATGAACACTGAAGCTTTCTTT,CASSYGAMNTEAFF
TRBV27,TRBJ1-5,-,-,18,TGTGCCAGCAGCCTTAGGGCCCTGACGGGATATAGCAATCAGCCCCAGCATTTT,CASSLRALTGYSNQPQHF
TRBV5-5,TRBJ1-6,-,-,13,TGTGCCAGCAGAACACAGGGCCATTCACCCCTCCACTTT,CASRTQGHSPLHF
TRBV4-1,TRBJ2-6,-,TRBD1,18,TGCGCCAGCAGAGAACCGGGACAGAGAAACTCTGGGGCCAACGTCCTGACTTTC,CASREPGQRNSGANVLTF
TRBV9,TRBJ2-3,-,-,14,TGTGCCAGCAGCCCTGGACTCATCACAGATACGCAGTATTTT,CASSPGLITDTQYF